Listed here are 10 T cell receptor beta chains from one sample, sequenced in a study of T cell responses to AZD1222 COVID-19 vaccine. Assay: immunoSEQ multiplex PCR; the TCRdb copy retains only in-frame clones and omits some. The table lists some 130,000 clones, 70% to 90% of them singletons. Source: peripheral blood, taken on day 0 of AZD1222 vaccination. Receptor source: an adult in good health.

The V and J genes are TRBV15 and TRBJ2-7, with D uncertain. The CDR3 sequence is 15 residues long. Germline CDR1 LNHNV, CDR2 YYDKDF (reference sequence). The V end was cut by 0 bases, the J end by 0 bases, with 9 bases between. The CDR3 DNA sequence: TGTGCCACCAGCAGAGATCGTTCCCTCTCCTACGAGCAGTACTTC. Its translation: CATSRDRSLSYEQYF. Combining the CDR3 with reference TRBV15 and TRBJ2-7 gives the whole variable domain DAMVIQNPRYQVTQFGKPVTLSCSQTLNHNVMYWYQQKSSQAPKLLFHYYDKDFNNEADTPDNFQSRRPNTSFCFLDIRSPGLGDTAMYLCATSRDRSLSYEQYFGPGTRLTVT.

The rearrangement links TRBV3-1 (or the pseudogene TRBV3-2) to TRBJ1-6; perhaps TRBD1 as D (5 bases). Looked up from germline, CDR1 is LGHDT and CDR2 is YNNKEL (reference sequence). The CDR3 extends over 17 amino acids. V was clipped by 0 bases and J by 8 bases, with 17 bases between them. CDR3 loop: CASSQDFNGRGDSPLHF. For the CDR3, the DNA is TGTGCCAGCAGCCAAGATTTCAACGGTAGAGGGGATTCACCCCTCCACTTT.

The V and J genes are TRBV11-2 and TRBJ2-5; 7 bases are shared with TRBD1. This CDR3 contains 17 residues. Germline values: CDR1 SGHAT, CDR2 FQNNGV. The V segment lost 1 base and the J segment 5 bases; nucleotides outside the gene matches: 13. The CDR3 sequence is CASSLATQRGRRETQYF. The CDR3 DNA reads as TGTGCCAGCAGCTTAGCCACACAGAGGGGGCGCAGGGAGACCCAGTACTTC.

This clone has just one count. The chain combines TRBV20-1 with TRBJ2-7; D unresolved. V lost 0 bases, J lost 8 bases, and 8 bases lay in between. The CDR3 covers 11 residues. Per germline, CDR1 DFQATT and CDR2 SNEGSKA (reference sequence). CDR3: CSARDRSKQYF. The CDR3 DNA reads as TGCAGTGCTAGAGATCGCTCGAAGCAGTACTTC.

The chain recombines TRBV27 with TRBJ2-7, with D possibly TRBD2 on 6 matching bases. V lost 0 bases and J 4 bases, leaving 10 bases between the germline ends. The CDR3 has 14 amino acids. Germline V lookup: CDR1 MNHEY, CDR2 SMNVEV (reference sequence). DNA for the CDR3: TGTGCCAGCAGTTTATCCCCCCGGGAGTACGAGCAGTACTTC. Protein sequence: CASSLSPREYEQYF.

This clone was counted between two and nine times. This chain links TRBV30 with TRBJ1-1, with D uncertain. Trimming took off 2 bases at V and 5 bases at J, with 18 bases between the two ends. Germline loops: CDR1 GTSNPN, CDR2 SVGIG (reference sequence). This CDR3 has 15 residues. The CDR3 spells CAWSKKSEGVTEAFF. As DNA, the CDR3 is TGTGCCTGGAGTAAGAAGTCGGAGGGTGTGACTGAAGCTTTCTTT.

The rearrangement joins TRBV24-1 to TRBJ1-4; 11 bases are shared with TRBD1. The germline gives CDR1 KGHDR, CDR2 SFDVKD. Trimming removed 4 bases from V and 8 bases from J; junction bases left unmatched: 8. The CDR3 runs to 16 residues. The CDR3: CATSDPGQGAREKLFF. The CDR3 DNA is TGTGCCACCAGTGACCCCGGACAGGGGGCGAGGGAAAAACTGTTTTTT.

The J gene is TRBJ2-7, the V gene TRBV27; TRBD2 matches 10 bases. Trimming took 5 bases from V and 6 from J; bases not matched to a gene: 13. The CDR3 spans 16 residues. CDR1 and CDR2 (germline): MNHEY, SMNVEV (reference sequence). The CDR3: CASSPLASGSVGEQYF. In DNA, the CDR3 is TGTGCCAGCAGTCCCCTGGCTAGCGGGAGTGTCGGCGAGCAGTACTTC.

This rearrangement joins TRBV30 to TRBJ2-7, with D possibly being TRBD1 (5 bases). Germline loops: CDR1 GTSNPN, CDR2 SVGIG (reference sequence). The CDR3 has 14 residues. Trimming left V 0 bases short and J 6 bases short, with 15 bases between. The CDR3 is CAWSVGPTRGEQYF. The CDR3 DNA sequence: TGTGCCTGGAGTGTAGGCCCAACAAGGGGCGAGCAGTACTTC.

The chain links TRBV7-8 to TRBJ2-7, with D uncertain. The V end was cut by 4 bases, the J end by 4 bases, with 17 bases between. The CDR3 covers 15 residues. Germline CDR1 is SGHVS and CDR2 is FQNEAQ. The chain's CDR3 is CASSSPGAPAYEQYF. CDR3 DNA: TGTGCCAGCAGCTCACCTGGCGCCCCGGCGTACGAGCAGTACTTC.